These 30 T cell receptor beta chains originate from one sample sequenced in a study of T-cell memory formation after mild COVID-19. Each CDR3 protein gets one entry after TCRdb re-called the 5' RACE reads with MiXCR. The sample records 250,000 to 350,000 distinct CDR3 sequences, approximately 16% being singletons. Sequenced: PBMCs or a T cell subset sorted from them (not recorded which). The receptors originated from a man between 18 and 29 years old who had mild COVID-19 (a few samples of this study predate the infection). Cell type and time point are not known.

This clonotype was counted ten times or more. V gene TRBV15 combines with J gene TRBJ2-1; D is perhaps TRBD1 (6 bases). The V gene's germline CDR1 is LNHNV and CDR2 YYDKDF (reference sequence). The length of the CDR3 is 13 residues. The V end was cut by 1 base, the J end by 7 bases, with 8 bases between. The CDR3 protein is CATSRVQGNEQFF. The DNA for the CDR3 is TGTGCCACCAGCAGAGTCCAGGGGAATGAGCAGTTCTTC.

The gene calls are TRBV7-3 and TRBJ2-6; 9 bases line up with TRBD1. J was trimmed by 0 bases and V by 5 bases; bases with no gene match: 5. The CDR3 has 17 residues. Germline V gene lookup returns CDR1 SGHTA and CDR2 FQGTGA. The CDR3 is CASSLGQGISGANVLTF. DNA of the CDR3: TGTGCCAGCAGCCTAGGACAGGGGATCTCTGGGGCCAACGTCCTGACTTTC.

The rearrangement links TRBV6-5 to TRBJ2-1; 9 bases align to TRBD2. V was pared by 6 bases and J by 10 bases, with 13 bases of the junction left unmatched. Per the germline V gene, CDR1 is MNHEY and CDR2 is SVGAGI. This CDR3 has 15 amino acids. DNA for the CDR3: TGTGCCAGCAGGTCCGGGACTAGCTCGGCAGGGGAGCAGTTCTTC. This encodes CASRSGTSSAGEQFF.

This clonotype has just one count. The CDR3 loop is CATGISGREQFF. CDR3 DNA: TGTGCCACCGGTATATCGGGCAGGGAGCAGTTCTTC. The rearrangement uses TRBV24-1 and TRBJ2-1; the D is unclear. The length of the CDR3 is 12 residues. CDR1 and CDR2 from the germline V gene are KGHDR and SFDVKD. Between the trimmed V and J ends, which lost 9 bases and 10 bases, there was a span of 15 bases.

This clonotype was counted at least ten times. This chain links TRBV7-2 with TRBJ2-1; TRBD1 is a possible D gene (5 bases). The CDR3 extends over 15 amino acids. Germline CDR1 is SGHTA and CDR2 is FQGNSA. V was cut by 2 bases and J by 6 bases, with 14 bases left in between. The CDR3 DNA sequence: TGTGCCAGCAGCTTAACCTCAGCGCAGGGCAATGAGCAGTTCTTC. Encoded protein: CASSLTSAQGNEQFF.

The chain combines TRBV7-9 with TRBJ1-1; TRBD1 is a possible D gene (6 bases). Trimming took off 4 bases at V and 6 bases at J, with 15 bases between the two ends. Germline V CDR1 and CDR2: SEHNR, FQNEAQ (reference sequence). This CDR3 has 14 residues. As DNA, the CDR3 is TGTGCCAGCAGCTCTCAGGGGTGGGTCGCTGAAGCTTTCTTT. Protein product: CASSSQGWVAEAFF.

V gene TRBV10-3 combines with J gene TRBJ2-3; 8 nucleotides agree with TRBD1. The CDR3 sequence is 14 residues long. V lost 3 bases and J lost 5; bases outside the gene matches: 4. Germline V CDR1 and CDR2: ENHRY, SYGVKD. In DNA, the CDR3 is TGTGCCATCAGTGACAGGGGGCATGGAGATACGCAGTATTTT. This sequence encodes CAISDRGHGDTQYF.

The chain links TRBV6-2 or TRBV6-3 to TRBJ2-2; D not certain. Germline V gene lookup returns CDR1 MNHEY and CDR2 SVGEGT. V shed 8 bases and J shed 3 bases, with 19 bases lying between them. The CDR3 runs to 16 residues. The CDR3 sequence is CASFPGIRRDTGELFF. The CDR3 DNA follows: TGTGCCAGCTTCCCTGGGATCAGACGTGACACCGGGGAGCTGTTTTTT.

This clonotype has just a few counts. The genes are TRBV7-2 and TRBJ1-4; weak D call: TRBD1 (6 bases). The CDR3 loop spans 16 amino acids. Trimming left V 5 bases short and J 0 bases short, with 13 bases between. Germline CDR1 and CDR2: SGHTA and FQGNSA. The CDR3 here is CASSRGPVATNEKLFF. DNA for the CDR3: TGTGCCAGCAGCCGGGGGCCGGTGGCAACTAATGAAAAACTGTTTTTT.

This clonotype was counted only a few times. The chain joins TRBV20-1 to TRBJ1-6; TRBD1 matches at 9 bases. V was clipped by 3 bases and J by 9 bases; unmatched bases: 9. Germline V gene data show CDR1 as DFQATT and CDR2 as SNEGSKA (reference sequence). The CDR3 is made up of 15 amino acids. This CDR3 is CSARGQGGGGSPLHF. The CDR3 coding sequence is TGCAGTGCTAGGGGACAGGGCGGCGGAGGTTCACCCCTCCACTTT.

J is TRBJ1-1 and V is TRBV7-9; no firm D call. The CDR3 sequence is 15 residues long. Trimming took off 5 bases at V and 10 bases at J, with 23 bases between the two ends. From germline, CDR1 is SEHNR and CDR2 FQNEAQ (reference sequence). The chain's CDR3 is CASSRSIPRARGAFF. The DNA for the CDR3 is TGTGCCAGCAGCCGTAGTATCCCCCGGGCTCGGGGAGCTTTCTTT.

This clonotype was recorded a few times. This chain links TRBV7-8 with TRBJ2-7, with D hard to call. The CDR3 is 16 amino acids. The V gene lost 0 bases and the J gene lost 2 bases, with 14 bases spanning the gap. CDR1 is SGHVS and CDR2 is FQNEAQ in the germline V gene. The DNA for the CDR3 is TGTGCCAGCAGCTTAGCGCCGGGCGGACGGGCCTACGAGCAGTACGTC. Encoded protein: CASSLAPGGRAYEQYV.

This clonotype was seen more than once but under ten times. This chain uses TRBV5-1 with TRBJ2-3; D uncertain. Germline CDR1 SGHRS, CDR2 YFSETQ. The CDR3 is 13 residues long. V lost 4 bases, J lost 4 bases, and 10 bases lay in between. The CDR3 nucleotides are TGCGCCAGCAGCCGAGAAGGATCAGATACGCAGTATTTT. This gives the protein CASSREGSDTQYF.

There are many counts of this clonotype. The junction departs from germline at one end; a sequencing error may be responsible. The chain links TRBV5-1 to TRBJ1-1, with D perhaps TRBD1 (5 bases). The CDR3 consists of 15 residues. Germline CDR1 SGHRS, CDR2 YFSETQ. CDR3 residues: CASSLAPGMNIEAFF. CDR3 DNA: TGCGCCAGCAGCTTGGCGCCAGGGATGAACATTGAAGCTTTCTTT.

In its sample, this clonotype was seen many times. The chain is built from TRBV7-3 and TRBJ2-3; D unclear. Germline V lookup: CDR1 SGHTA, CDR2 FQGTGA. There are 14 residues in the CDR3. V was trimmed by 2 bases and J by 4 bases, leaving 10 bases between them. The DNA for the CDR3 is TGTGCCAGCAGCTTAGTATCGGCGGCAGATACGCAGTATTTT. As protein: CASSLVSAADTQYF.

This clonotype was seen more than once but under ten times. V usage is TRBV7-9 and J usage is TRBJ2-7, with D perhaps matching TRBD2 (5 bases). Trimming pared 4 bases from V and 2 bases from J, leaving 12 bases between. Germline CDR1 reads SEHNR; CDR2 reads FQNEAQ (reference sequence). The CDR3 sequence is 14 residues long. The DNA of the CDR3 is TGTGCCAGCAGCTCCTCGGGGATTCCCTACGAGCAGTACGTC. Translated, it gives CASSSSGIPYEQYV.

The CDR3 coding sequence is TGCGCCAGCAGCCCTATGAGAGCGGGGGGGCTGCGGGAGCAGTTCTTC. Translation: CASSPMRAGGLREQFF. The chain couples TRBV5-1 to TRBJ2-1, with 10 bases fitting TRBD2. CDR3 length: 16 amino acids. Looked up from germline, CDR1 is SGHRS and CDR2 is YFSETQ. With V trimmed by 4 bases and J by 10 bases, 14 bases remained unmatched.

The sample holds many counts of this clonotype. The chain links TRBV5-1 to TRBJ2-1; 7 bases are shared with TRBD1. The length of the CDR3 is 15 residues. Germline V gives CDR1 SGHRS, CDR2 YFSETQ. V dropped 4 bases and J dropped 0; count of bases not matched to a gene: 4. Here the CDR3 DNA reads TGCGCCAGCAGCCGGGGACAGAGCTCCTACAATGAGCAGTTCTTC. It encodes CASSRGQSSYNEQFF.

This clonotype was observed a handful of times. In DNA, the CDR3 is TGTGCCAGCAGTAAGCGACAGGCGGGCTTGAACACCGGGGAGCTGTTTTTT. Amino acid sequence: CASSKRQAGLNTGELFF. J is TRBJ2-2 and V is TRBV6-2 or TRBV6-3; perhaps TRBD1 as D (6 bases). V was cut by 5 bases and J by 1 base, with 17 bases left in between. This CDR3 has 17 amino acids. CDR1 is MNHEY and CDR2 is SVGEGT in the germline V gene.

The chain links TRBV9 to TRBJ2-7; D might be TRBD2 (6 bases). The germline V gene encodes CDR1 SGDLS and CDR2 YYNGEE. There are 15 residues in the CDR3. The ends were cut back, 4 bases at V and 3 bases at J, with 17 bases in the middle. CDR3 nucleotides: TGTGCCAGCAGCATCCACGGGACGGGAGACTACGAGCAGTACTTC. This gives the protein CASSIHGTGDYEQYF.

This clonotype showed up just a few times. The chain uses TRBV27 and TRBJ2-5; TRBD2 agrees at 11 bases. This CDR3 comprises 15 residues. Germline values: CDR1 MNHEY, CDR2 SMNVEV (reference sequence). J lost 1 base, V lost 6 bases, and 4 bases had no gene match. As DNA, the CDR3 is TGTGCCAGCAGGCGGGGGACTAGCGGCCAAGAGACCCAGTACTTC. Translated, it gives CASRRGTSGQETQYF.

The sample holds a few counts of this clonotype. The V gene is TRBV6-1, the J gene TRBJ2-1; D gene ambiguous. CDR1 and CDR2 from the germline V gene are MNHNS and SASEGT. This CDR3 has 17 residues. The V and J ends lost 0 bases and 4 bases respectively, with 16 bases between them. The CDR3 sequence: CASSEAWAVDGYNEQFF. CDR3 sequence (DNA): TGTGCCAGCAGTGAAGCGTGGGCAGTAGATGGATACAATGAGCAGTTCTTC.

This clonotype was found a few times. This sequence joins TRBV14 and TRBJ2-1, with D unclear. Germline V gene sequence: CDR1 SGHDN, CDR2 FVKESK. CDR3 size: 15 residues. The V end lost 6 bases, the J end lost 0 bases, and 12 bases lay between the germline ends. In DNA, the CDR3 is TGTGCCAGCAGTCCCGACCATTACTCCTACAATGAGCAGTTCTTC. Translation gives CASSPDHYSYNEQFF. The variable domain in full, completed from reference TRBV14 and TRBJ2-1, reads EAGVTQFPSHSVIEKGQTVTLRCDPISGHDNLYWYRRVMGKEIKFLLHFVKESKQDESGMPNNRFLAERTGGTYSTLKVQPAELEDSGVYFCASSPDHYSYNEQFFGPGTRLTVL.

This chain links TRBV12-3 or TRBV12-4 with TRBJ2-5; D gene ambiguous. The CDR3 covers 13 residues. Trimming removed 6 bases from V and 3 bases from J, with 11 bases in between. This chain's CDR3 is CASRSYTEETQYF. CDR3 bases: TGTGCCAGCAGGTCGTACACCGAAGAGACCCAGTACTTC.

This clonotype was seen ten or more times. J is TRBJ2-7 and V is TRBV5-4, with TRBD2 matching over 9 bases. CDR3 length: 14 amino acids. Germline CDR1 is SGHNT and CDR2 is YYREEE (reference sequence). The CDR3 is CATWGSGGPVEQYF. The DNA of the CDR3 is TGTGCAACCTGGGGTAGCGGGGGTCCCGTGGAGCAGTACTTC.

There are a few counts of this clonotype. CDR3 sequence reads: CASSLGVGDSTDTQYF. CDR3 coding DNA: TGTGCCAGCAGCTTAGGCGTCGGGGACAGCACAGATACGCAGTATTTT. The chain joins TRBV13 to TRBJ2-3; D possibly uses TRBD1 or TRBD2 (5 bases each). There are 16 residues in the CDR3. Between the trimmed V and J ends, which lost 0 bases and 0 bases, there was a span of 10 bases. Germline assignment: CDR1 PRHDT and CDR2 FYEKMQ (reference sequence).

This CDR3 is CASRGSGGALDTQYF. The CDR3, as DNA: TGTGCCAGCAGGGGTAGCGGGGGGGCATTGGATACGCAGTATTTT. V and J are TRBV6-6 and TRBJ2-3, with 11 positions matching TRBD2. From germline, CDR1 is MNHNY and CDR2 SVGAGI (reference sequence). The V and J ends lost 6 bases and 6 bases, in that order; junction bases with no gene match: 8. This CDR3 region has 15 residues.

This clonotype was detected ten times or more. This CDR3 reads CASGRRDNSRGAQYF. The CDR3 coding sequence is TGTGCCAGCGGGAGGAGGGACAACTCAAGAGGGGCCCAGTACTTC. The chain has TRBV11-2 and TRBJ2-5; possibly TRBD1 or TRBD2 for D (6 bases each). Trimming took off 8 bases at V and 9 bases at J, with 25 bases between the two ends. CDR1 is SGHAT, CDR2 FQNNGV, per germline. The CDR3 loop spans 15 amino acids.

The V and J genes are TRBV7-6 and TRBJ2-5; 8 bases fit TRBD2. The CDR3 extends over 14 amino acids. Germline CDR1 is SGHVS and CDR2 is FNYEAQ. V was pared by 4 bases and J by 5 bases, with 6 bases of the junction left unmatched. CDR3 nucleotide sequence: TGTGCCAGCAGCTGGCGGGGGGCCGGGGAGACCCAGTACTTC. Translating it yields CASSWRGAGETQYF.

This chain uses TRBV4-1 with TRBJ1-5; 9 nucleotides line up with TRBD1. This CDR3 is built from 15 residues. The germline V gene encodes CDR1 MGHRA and CDR2 YSYEKL. Trimming took 3 bases from V and 5 from J; bases not matched to a gene: 5. CDR3 coding DNA: TGCGCCAGCAGCCATGGGGACAGGGATGATCAGCCCCAGCATTTT. This gives the protein CASSHGDRDDQPQHF.